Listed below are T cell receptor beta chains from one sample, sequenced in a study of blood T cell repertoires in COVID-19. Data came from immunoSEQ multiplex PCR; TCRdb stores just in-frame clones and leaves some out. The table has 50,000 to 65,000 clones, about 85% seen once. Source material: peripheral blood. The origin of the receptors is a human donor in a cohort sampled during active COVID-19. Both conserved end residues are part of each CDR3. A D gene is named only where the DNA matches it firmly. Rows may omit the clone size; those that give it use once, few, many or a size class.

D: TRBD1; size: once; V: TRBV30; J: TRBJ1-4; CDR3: CAWSPGQTTNEKLFF; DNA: TGTGCCTGGAGTCCGGGACAGACAACTAATGAAAAACTGTTTTTT
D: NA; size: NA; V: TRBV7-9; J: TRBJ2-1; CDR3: CASSLTANPYNEQFF; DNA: TGTGCCAGCAGCTTGACAGCTAATCCCTACAATGAGCAGTTCTTC
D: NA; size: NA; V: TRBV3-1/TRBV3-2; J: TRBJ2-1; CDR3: CASSYSTGEQFF; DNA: TGTGCCAGCAGCTATTCAACGGGTGAGCAGTTCTTC
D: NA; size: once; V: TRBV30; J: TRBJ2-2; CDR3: CAWSPKTGLANTGELFF; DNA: TGTGCCTGGAGTCCCAAGACAGGACTCGCGAACACCGGGGAGCTGTTTTTT
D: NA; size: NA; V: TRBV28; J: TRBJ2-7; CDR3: CASSGWQALVYEQYF; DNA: TGTGCCAGCAGCGGCTGGCAGGCCCTGGTTTACGAGCAGTACTTC
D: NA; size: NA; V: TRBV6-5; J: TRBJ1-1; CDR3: CASSGERTEAFF; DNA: TGTGCCAGCAGCGGGGAACGCACTGAAGCTTTCTTT
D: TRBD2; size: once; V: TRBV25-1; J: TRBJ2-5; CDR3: CASGVAGGQETQYF; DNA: TGTGCCAGCGGGGTAGCGGGAGGCCAAGAGACCCAGTACTTC
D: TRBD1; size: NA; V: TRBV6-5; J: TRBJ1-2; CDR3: CASSSINRGGDDSYTF; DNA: TGTGCCAGCAGTTCTATCAACAGGGGAGGAGATGATAGCTACACCTTC
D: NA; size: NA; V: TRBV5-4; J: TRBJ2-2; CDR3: CASSLAQGTNTGELFF; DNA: TGTGCCAGCAGCTTGGCCCAGGGGACGAACACCGGGGAGCTGTTTTTT
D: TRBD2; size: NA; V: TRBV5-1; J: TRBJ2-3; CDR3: CASSSRDYNSDTQYF; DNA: TGCGCCAGCAGCTCTCGGGACTACAATTCGGATACGCAGTATTTT
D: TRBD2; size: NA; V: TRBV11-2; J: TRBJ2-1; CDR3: CASSLGLAGAYNEQFF; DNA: TGTGCCAGCAGCTTAGGGCTAGCGGGAGCCTACAATGAGCAGTTCTTC
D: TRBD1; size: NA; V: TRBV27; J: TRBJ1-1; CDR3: CASSLFGTGDLVTEAFF; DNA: TGTGCCAGCAGTTTGTTCGGGACAGGGGATCTAGTCACTGAAGCTTTCTTT
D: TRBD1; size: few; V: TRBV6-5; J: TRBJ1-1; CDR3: CASSQGAAEAFF; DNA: TGTGCCAGCAGCCAGGGGGCGGCTGAAGCTTTCTTT
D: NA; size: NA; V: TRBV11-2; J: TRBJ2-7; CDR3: CASSLAEAGYEQYF; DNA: TGTGCCAGCAGCTTAGCGGAGGCAGGATACGAGCAGTACTTC
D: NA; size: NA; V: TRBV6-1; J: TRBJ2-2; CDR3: CASSEDRVGELFF; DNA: TGTGCCAGCAGTGAAGACAGGGTGGGGGAGCTGTTTTTT
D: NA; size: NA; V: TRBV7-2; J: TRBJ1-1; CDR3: CASRTRSESTEAFF; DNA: TGTGCCAGCAGGACTCGATCAGAAAGCACTGAAGCTTTCTTT
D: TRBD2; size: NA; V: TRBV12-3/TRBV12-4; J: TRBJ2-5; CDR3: CASSGGAGETQYF; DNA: TGTGCCAGCTCGGGAGGGGCAGGGGAGACCCAGTACTTC
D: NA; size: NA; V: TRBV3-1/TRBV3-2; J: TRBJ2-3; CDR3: CASSRGTLPDTQYF; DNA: TGTGCCAGCAGCCGAGGAACCTTACCGGATACGCAGTATTTT
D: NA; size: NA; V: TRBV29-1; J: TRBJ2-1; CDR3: CSVPLGPLYNEQFF; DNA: TGCAGCGTCCCCCTTGGCCCTCTCTACAATGAGCAGTTCTTC
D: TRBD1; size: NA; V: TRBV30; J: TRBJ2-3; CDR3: CAWSQQGVGTDTQYF; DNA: TGTGCCTGGAGTCAACAGGGGGTCGGCACAGATACGCAGTATTTT
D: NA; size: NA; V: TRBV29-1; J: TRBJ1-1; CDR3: CSVRGRLEAFF; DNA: TGCAGCGTAAGGGGCCGCCTTGAAGCTTTCTTT
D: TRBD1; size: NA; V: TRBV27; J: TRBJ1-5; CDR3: CASIPARTGGFLPQHF; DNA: TGTGCCAGCATCCCAGCCAGGACAGGGGGTTTCTTGCCCCAGCATTTT
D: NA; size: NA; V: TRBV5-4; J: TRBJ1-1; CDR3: CASSTGLKMNTEAFF; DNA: TGTGCCAGCAGCACCGGACTGAAGATGAACACTGAAGCTTTCTTT
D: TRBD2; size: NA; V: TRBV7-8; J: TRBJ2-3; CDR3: CASSLAWREVTTSTDTQYF; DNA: TGTGCCAGCAGCTTAGCTTGGCGGGAGGTAACTACTAGCACAGATACGCAGTATTTT
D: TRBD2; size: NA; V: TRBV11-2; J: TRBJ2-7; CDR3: CASSPRTSGRAGEQYF; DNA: TGTGCCAGCAGCCCGCGGACTAGCGGGAGGGCCGGCGAGCAGTACTTC
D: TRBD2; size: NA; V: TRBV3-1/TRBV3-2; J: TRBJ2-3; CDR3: CASRQRGSTDTQYF; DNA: TGTGCCAGCAGACAGCGGGGTAGCACAGATACGCAGTATTTT
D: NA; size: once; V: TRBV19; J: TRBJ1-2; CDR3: CASSIKPERGRIPGYTF; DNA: TGTGCCAGTAGTATTAAGCCCGAACGAGGGAGAATTCCTGGCTACACCTTC
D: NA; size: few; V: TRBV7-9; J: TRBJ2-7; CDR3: CASSPRGSWYEQYF; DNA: TGTGCCAGCAGCCCTCGAGGTAGCTGGTACGAGCAGTACTTC
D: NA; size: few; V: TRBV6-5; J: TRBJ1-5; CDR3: CASSYGQSNQPQHF; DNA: TGTGCCAGCAGTTACGGACAGAGCAATCAGCCCCAGCATTTT
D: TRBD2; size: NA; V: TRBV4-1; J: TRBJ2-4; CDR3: CASSPTSGRAPYIQYF; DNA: TGCGCCAGCAGCCCGACTAGCGGGAGGGCCCCTTACATTCAGTACTTC
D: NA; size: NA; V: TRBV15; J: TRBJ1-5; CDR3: CATSGDGGYNQPQHF; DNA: TGTGCCACCAGCGGAGATGGAGGATATAATCAGCCCCAGCATTTT
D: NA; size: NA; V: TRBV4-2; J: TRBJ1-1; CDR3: CASSQGQGNTEAFF; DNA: TGTGCCAGCAGCCAAGGCCAGGGGAACACTGAAGCTTTCTTT
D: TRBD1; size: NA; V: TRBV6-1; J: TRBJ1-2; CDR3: CASSDPTGWAYGYTF; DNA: TGTGCCAGCAGTGACCCGACAGGGTGGGCCTATGGCTACACCTTC
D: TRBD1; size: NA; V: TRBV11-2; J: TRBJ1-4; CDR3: CASSLGQLNEKLFF; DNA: TGTGCCAGCAGCTTGGGACAGTTAAATGAAAAACTGTTTTTT
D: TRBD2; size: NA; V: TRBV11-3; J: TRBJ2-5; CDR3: CASSSRTSGTQETQYF; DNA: TGTGCCAGCAGCTCGAGGACTAGCGGGACTCAAGAGACCCAGTACTTC
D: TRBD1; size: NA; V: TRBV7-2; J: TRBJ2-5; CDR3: CASSLTGQGAETQYF; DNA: TGTGCCAGCAGCTTAACGGGACAGGGGGCAGAGACCCAGTACTTC
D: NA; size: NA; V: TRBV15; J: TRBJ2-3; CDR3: CATSRGWAFEDTQYF; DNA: TGTGCCACCAGCCGAGGATGGGCGTTTGAGGATACGCAGTATTTT
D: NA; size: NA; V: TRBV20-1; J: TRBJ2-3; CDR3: CSAPGLDTQYF; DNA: TGCAGTGCGCCTGGGCTGGATACGCAGTATTTT
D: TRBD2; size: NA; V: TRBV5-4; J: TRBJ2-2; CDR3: CASSWGGTGAYTGELFF; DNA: TGTGCCAGCAGCTGGGGGGGTACAGGTGCATACACCGGGGAGCTGTTTTTT
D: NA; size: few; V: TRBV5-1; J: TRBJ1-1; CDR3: CASSSKTVNTEAFF; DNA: TGCGCCAGCAGCTCAAAGACAGTGAACACTGAAGCTTTCTTT
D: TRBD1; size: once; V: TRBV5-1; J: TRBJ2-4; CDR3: CASSSGTGGVIQYF; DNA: TGCGCCAGCAGCTCCGGGACAGGGGGTGTCATTCAGTACTTC